The rows below give T cell receptor beta chains drawn from one sample of a study of beta chain features in type 1 diabetes. Only in-frame clones appear in the TCRdb table, and some are missing; sequencing was by immunoSEQ multiplex PCR. The repertoire holds 150,000 or so clones, 11% seen once, with around 2.1% in the top ten. The sequencing input was central memory CD4+ T cells from blood. Source of these receptors: a man aged 18 to 30 in good health. Each CDR3 is given with its conserved first and last residue. A D gene is named only where the DNA matches it firmly. A clone size is listed for some rows: how often the clone was seen (once, few, many), or a class if it is expanded.

v_gene,j_gene,abundance,d_gene,CDR3aa,CDR3nt
TRBV2,TRBJ2-1,few,TRBD1,CASSETGGVGNEQFF,TGTGCCAGCAGTGAAACAGGGGGTGTCGGCAATGAGCAGTTCTTC
TRBV7-9,TRBJ2-1,.,.,CASSVERRRAYNEQFF,TGTGCCAGCAGCGTCGAGCGGCGGAGAGCTTACAATGAGCAGTTCTTC
TRBV11-2,TRBJ2-7,.,TRBD1,CASSLEGDRSYEQYF,TGTGCCAGCAGCCTTGAGGGGGACAGATCCTACGAGCAGTACTTC
TRBV9,TRBJ1-6,.,.,CASSPTQGSSPLHF,TGTGCCAGCAGCCCTACACAGGGCAGTTCACCCCTCCACTTT
TRBV10-3,TRBJ2-7,once,TRBD2,CAIAMVTSGRNEQYF,TGTGCCATCGCAATGGTAACTAGCGGGAGAAACGAGCAGTACTTC
TRBV27,TRBJ2-1,.,.,CASSSQKGSEQFF,TGTGCCAGCAGTTCCCAAAAGGGTAGTGAGCAGTTCTTC
TRBV9,TRBJ1-1,.,.,CASSVEHTEAFF,TGTGCCAGCAGCGTAGAGCACACTGAAGCTTTCTTT
TRBV4-1,TRBJ2-5,.,TRBD1,CASSHQTGEETQYF,TGCGCCAGCAGCCACCAGACAGGGGAGGAGACCCAGTACTTC
TRBV9,TRBJ2-3,.,.,CASSARGPSTDTQYF,TGTGCCAGCAGCGCCCGGGGGCCTAGCACAGATACGCAGTATTTT
TRBV7-9,TRBJ1-6,.,TRBD1,CASSYPGQGYSPLHF,TGTGCCAGCAGCTATCCAGGACAGGGATACTCACCCCTCCACTTT
TRBV18,TRBJ2-3,.,.,CASSPQVGDLTDTQYF,TGTGCCAGCTCACCACAGGTGGGGGACCTCACAGATACGCAGTATTTT
TRBV6-5,TRBJ1-3,.,.,CASTTGFAGNTIYF,TGTGCCAGCACCACAGGGTTCGCTGGAAACACCATATATTTT
TRBV29-1,TRBJ2-3,.,.,CSVERGAGTDTQYF,TGCAGCGTCGAGAGGGGGGCCGGCACAGATACGCAGTATTTT
TRBV7-2,TRBJ2-7,.,.,CASSLAPDNLYYEQYF,TGTGCCAGCAGCTTAGCGCCGGACAATTTATACTACGAGCAGTACTTC
TRBV7-3,TRBJ1-6,.,TRBD1,CASSLTVAGGNSPLHF,TGTGCCAGCAGCTTAACCGTGGCAGGGGGTAATTCACCCCTCCACTTT
TRBV29-1,TRBJ2-5,.,.,CSVDRAEETQYF,TGCAGCGTTGACAGGGCCGAAGAGACCCAGTACTTC
TRBV7-9,TRBJ2-7,few,.,CARGYEQYF,TGTGCCAGGGGCTACGAGCAGTACTTC
TRBV29-1,TRBJ1-6,.,.,CSTGEVYNSPLHF,TGCAGCACCGGAGAAGTGTATAATTCACCCCTCCACTTT
TRBV14,TRBJ1-4,few,.,CASSPQTTNEKLFF,TGTGCCAGCAGCCCTCAGACAACTAATGAAAAACTGTTTTTT
TRBV7-9,TRBJ2-7,few,.,CASSLSGLTYEQYF,TGTGCCAGCAGCTTATCCGGCCTTACCTACGAGCAGTACTTC